This is a list of T cell receptor beta chains from one sample in a study of blood T cell repertoires in COVID-19. TCRdb's copy holds only in-frame clones and misses some; the assay was immunoSEQ multiplex PCR. The sample holds hundreds of thousands of clones, 83% seen once. Specimen: peripheral blood. These receptors were taken from a middle-aged woman with active or convalescent COVID-19. The CDR3 runs from the conserved cysteine through the conserved F or W. Each record gives: D gene, J gene, V gene, clone size, CDR3 protein, CDR3 DNA. A D gene is named only where the DNA matches it firmly. Clone size is given for some rows only: seen once, a few or many times, or a class if the clone is expanded.

>.|TRBJ1-5|TRBV21-1|.
CASSKGGTGEVGNQPQHF
TGTGCCAGCAGCAAAGGGGGGACAGGGGAGGTAGGCAATCAGCCCCAGCATTTT
>TRBD1|TRBJ1-1|TRBV6-1|.
CASSDSPGQMNTEAFF
TGTGCCAGCAGTGACAGTCCGGGACAGATGAACACTGAAGCTTTCTTT
>TRBD2|TRBJ2-7|TRBV5-5|.
CASSITSESYEQYF
TGTGCCAGCAGCATTACTAGCGAGTCATACGAGCAGTACTTC
>TRBD1|TRBJ1-2|TRBV29-1|.
CSVDYRGGGYTF
TGCAGCGTTGATTACAGGGGCGGCGGCTACACCTTC
>TRBD1|TRBJ2-2|TRBV24-1|.
CATSDSPGQGAYTGELFF
TGTGCCACCAGTGATTCCCCCGGACAGGGGGCGTACACCGGGGAGCTGTTTTTT
>.|TRBJ2-2|TRBV30|.
CAWSVIRRGNTGELFF
TGTGCCTGGAGTGTAATACGTCGGGGGAACACCGGGGAGCTGTTTTTT
>.|TRBJ2-3|TRBV2|.
CASTYIDTQYF
TGTGCCAGCACTTACATAGATACGCAGTATTTT
>TRBD2|TRBJ2-7|TRBV4-2|few
CASSQDQLAGDYEQYF
TGTGCCAGCAGCCAAGATCAGTTAGCGGGAGATTACGAGCAGTACTTC
>TRBD1|TRBJ1-1|TRBV19|.
CASSRNPGQGATEAFF
TGTGCCAGTAGTCGTAACCCGGGACAGGGGGCCACTGAAGCTTTCTTT
>TRBD1|TRBJ1-2|TRBV18|few
CASSPGQGTDYGYTF
TGTGCCAGCTCACCGGGACAGGGAACGGACTATGGCTACACCTTC
>TRBD1|TRBJ1-2|TRBV2|few
CASPGQGAYGYTF
TGTGCCAGCCCAGGACAGGGTGCCTATGGCTACACCTTC
>TRBD2|TRBJ2-5|TRBV14|.
CASSLVPGLAGGQETQYF
TGTGCCAGCAGCCTCGTCCCGGGACTAGCGGGGGGACAAGAGACCCAGTACTTC
>.|TRBJ1-4|TRBV15|.
CATSRGAATNEKLFF
TGTGCCACCAGCAGAGGAGCCGCAACTAATGAAAAACTGTTTTTT
>.|TRBJ1-1|TRBV6-2/TRBV6-3|.
CASSYGGTTEAFF
TGTGCCAGCAGTTACGGAGGGACCACTGAAGCTTTCTTT
>.|TRBJ1-2|TRBV18|.
CASSPAGRQGGGYTF
TGTGCCAGCTCACCTGCGGGCAGACAAGGCGGTGGCTACACCTTC
>.|TRBJ2-2|TRBV10-3|.
CAISAFDTRVTGELFF
TGTGCCATCAGTGCCTTCGATACCAGGGTTACCGGGGAGCTGTTTTTT
>.|TRBJ2-1|TRBV24-1|.
CATSPRPLAHTNEQFF
TGTGCCACCAGCCCGAGGCCTTTGGCCCATACCAATGAGCAGTTCTTC
>TRBD1|TRBJ2-7|TRBV29-1|.
CSGVGTGTGNNEQYF
TGCAGCGGGGTTGGAACCGGGACAGGGAACAACGAGCAGTACTTC
>.|TRBJ1-5|TRBV6-1|.
CASSEGRVTGNQPQHF
TGTGCCAGCAGTGAAGGGCGGGTTACGGGCAATCAGCCCCAGCATTTT
>TRBD1|TRBJ1-1|TRBV11-3|.
CASSQGQGSTEAFF
TGTGCCAGCAGCCAAGGACAGGGGTCCACTGAAGCTTTCTTT
>.|TRBJ1-4|TRBV12-3/TRBV12-4|.
CASSLADREKLFF
TGTGCCAGCAGTTTAGCGGACAGAGAAAAACTGTTTTTT
>TRBD1|TRBJ2-2|TRBV11-3|.
CASRQTTGGLGELFF
TGTGCCAGCAGACAGACGACAGGGGGGCTCGGGGAGCTGTTTTTT
>.|TRBJ1-6|TRBV2|.
CAIIIGVSYNSPLHF
TGTGCCATCATAATTGGAGTCTCCTATAATTCACCCCTCCACTTT
>.|TRBJ1-2|TRBV6-6|.
CASRRDRSGYGYTF
TGTGCCAGCAGAAGAGACAGGTCTGGCTATGGCTACACCTTC
>.|TRBJ1-1|TRBV4-1|.
CASSLPTARGAVNTEAFF
TGCGCCAGCAGCCTACCTACGGCGCGGGGGGCGGTGAACACTGAAGCTTTCTTT
>.|TRBJ1-2|TRBV7-9|.
CASSLGAGAGYTF
TGTGCCAGCAGCTTAGGGGCAGGGGCTGGCTACACCTTC
>.|TRBJ2-1|TRBV2|.
CASSERSYNEQFF
TGTGCCAGCAGTGAACGCTCCTACAATGAGCAGTTCTTC
>TRBD1|TRBJ1-2|TRBV7-9|.
CASRDRGLWGYTF
TGTGCCTCCCGGGACAGGGGGCTTTGGGGCTACACCTTC
>TRBD2|TRBJ2-7|TRBV25-1|once
CASRVTSGPTYEQYF
TGTGCCAGTCGCGTTACTAGCGGGCCAACCTACGAGCAGTACTTC
>.|TRBJ1-4|TRBV7-9|.
CASSHQGAANEKLFF
TGTGCCAGCAGTCATCAGGGCGCGGCTAATGAAAAACTGTTTTTT
>TRBD1|TRBJ1-3|TRBV5-1|.
CASSFLGQGDTIYF
TGCGCCAGCAGCTTTCTAGGACAGGGGGACACCATATATTTT
>.|TRBJ1-3|TRBV18|.
CASSPREGGNTIYF
TGTGCCAGCTCACCACGGGAGGGTGGAAACACCATATATTTT
>.|TRBJ1-3|TRBV12-3/TRBV12-4|.
CASAGGGNTIYF
TGTGCCAGCGCCGGGGGGGGAAACACCATATATTTT
>TRBD2|TRBJ2-5|TRBV27|once
CASTRSGGRVETQYF
TGTGCCAGCACCCGATCGGGCGGGAGGGTCGAGACCCAGTACTTC
>TRBD2|TRBJ2-3|TRBV6-1|.
CASSEGVAGAGRTQYF
TGTGCCAGCAGTGAAGGGGTAGCGGGAGCTGGTCGTACGCAGTATTTT
>.|TRBJ2-6|TRBV24-1|.
CATSVAGSGANVLTF
TGTGCCACCAGTGTTGCAGGGTCCGGGGCCAACGTCCTGACTTTC
>.|TRBJ2-2|TRBV18|.
CASSPISLGISGELFF
TGTGCCAGCTCACCGATATCACTAGGAATTTCCGGGGAGCTGTTTTTT
>.|TRBJ2-5|TRBV5-1|.
CASSSQSPSEETQYF
TGCGCCAGCAGCTCTCAGAGTCCTAGCGAAGAGACCCAGTACTTC